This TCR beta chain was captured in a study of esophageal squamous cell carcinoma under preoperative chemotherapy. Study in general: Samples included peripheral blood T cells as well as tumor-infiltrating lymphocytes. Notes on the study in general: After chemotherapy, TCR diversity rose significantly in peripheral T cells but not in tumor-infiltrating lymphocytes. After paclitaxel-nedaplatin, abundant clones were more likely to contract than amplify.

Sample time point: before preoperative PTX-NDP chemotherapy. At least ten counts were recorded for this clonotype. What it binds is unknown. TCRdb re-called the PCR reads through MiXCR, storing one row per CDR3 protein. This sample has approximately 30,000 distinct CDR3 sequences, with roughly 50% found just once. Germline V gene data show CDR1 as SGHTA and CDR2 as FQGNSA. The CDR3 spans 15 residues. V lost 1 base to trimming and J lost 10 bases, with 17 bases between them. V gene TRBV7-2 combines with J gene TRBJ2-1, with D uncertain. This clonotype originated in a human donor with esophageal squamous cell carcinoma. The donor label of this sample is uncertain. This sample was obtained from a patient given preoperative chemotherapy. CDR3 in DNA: TGTGCCAGCAGCTTAGTCGGCCCAACTCCCCTGGAGCAGTTCTTC. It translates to CASSLVGPTPLEQFF.